Below, 27 T cell receptor beta chains from the same sample are listed, as sequenced in a study of T cells in Graves' hyperthyroidism and ophthalmopathy. RNA transcripts were the template for amplifying TCR beta CDR3 regions. HTBI primers were used for first-round RT-PCR of the TCR CDR3. TCRdb itself ran the multiplex PCR reads through MiXCR, one entry per CDR3 protein. The data contain 45,000 to 75,000 distinct CDR3 sequences, roughly 49% of them singletons. The sample comprised blood. All receptors come from a woman aged 25 to 39 with Graves' ophthalmopathy.

The chain couples TRBV9 to TRBJ2-6; D is unclear. The CDR3 consists of 16 residues. Trimming removed 1 base at V and 0 bases at J, with 8 bases between. Germline CDR1 and CDR2: SGDLS and YYNGEE. The chain's CDR3 is CASSVLRSSGANVLTF. In DNA form, the CDR3 reads TGTGCCAGCAGCGTACTTCGGAGCTCTGGGGCCAACGTCCTGACTTTC.

The rearrangement links TRBV9 to TRBJ2-7, with a weak D call TRBD2 (5 bases). V gave up 4 bases and J gave up 11 bases, with 25 bases separating them. Germline V gene data show CDR1 as SGDLS and CDR2 as YYNGEE. The CDR3 has 15 residues. CDR3 sequence: CASSTITRSNTGEYF. In nucleotides, the CDR3 is TGTGCCAGCAGCACAATTACCCGGTCGAACACCGGGGAGTACTTC.

V and J are TRBV10-3 and TRBJ2-4, with D hard to call. Germline-derived CDR1 and CDR2 are ENHRY and SYGVKD. The CDR3 totals 11 residues. Trimming removed 6 bases from V and 7 bases from J, with 7 bases in between. CDR3: CAIRGMNIQYF. The DNA for the CDR3 is TGTGCCATCAGGGGGATGAACATTCAGTACTTC.

A note on this clonotype: Compared with germline, one end of the junction differs, possibly owing to a read error. This chain connects TRBV5-6 to TRBJ1-1, with D possibly TRBD1 on 5 matching bases. The CDR3 is 16 residues long. Per the germline V gene, CDR1 is SGHDT and CDR2 is YYEEEE. The CDR3 protein is CASSFLTVCTNTEAFF. The CDR3 region has the DNA TGTGCCAGCAGCTTTTTGACAGTATGTACGAACACGGAAGCTTTCTTT.

The table lists this clonotype with many counts. This chain connects TRBV11-2 to TRBJ1-2; possibly TRBD1 for D (6 bases). V dropped 5 bases and J dropped 8 bases, with 15 bases sitting between them. Germline V gene sequence: CDR1 SGHAT, CDR2 FQNNGV. The CDR3 covers 13 residues. This chain's CDR3 is CASSTEWTDGYTF. CDR3 nucleotides: TGTGCCAGCAGCACGGAGTGGACAGACGGCTACACCTTC.

This clonotype was counted at least ten times. The chain recombines TRBV2 with TRBJ2-5, with TRBD2 matching 10 bases. The V and J ends lost 6 bases and 0 bases, in that order; junction bases with no gene match: 10. CDR1 is SNHLY and CDR2 is FYNNEI in the germline V gene. There are 17 residues in the CDR3. The DNA for the CDR3 is TGTGCCAGCAGACGACCCGGGACTAGCGTAAACCAAGAGACCCAGTACTTC. Amino acids: CASRRPGTSVNQETQYF.

The chain has TRBV14 and TRBJ1-4; D is possibly TRBD1 (5 bases). The CDR3 extends over 15 amino acids. CDR1 and CDR2 (germline): SGHDN, FVKESK. Trimming removed 4 bases from V and 8 bases from J, with 17 bases in between. The CDR3 bases are TGTGCCAGCAGCCGATTGGGAGGGGCGAGGGAAAAACTGTTTTTT. Translation gives CASSRLGGAREKLFF.

In this sample, this clonotype turned up many times. The chain couples TRBV7-9 to TRBJ2-2; TRBD1 agrees at 7 bases. CDR1 and CDR2 from the germline V gene are SEHNR and FQNEAQ (reference sequence). V shed 1 base and J 2 bases; nucleotides not matched to a gene: 1. This CDR3 has 15 residues. The CDR3 spells CASSLGGGNTGELFF. The CDR3 region has the DNA TGTGCCAGCAGCTTAGGAGGGGGCAACACCGGGGAGCTGTTTTTT. The whole variable domain, remainder taken from reference TRBV7-9 and TRBJ2-2, is DTGVSQNPRHKITKRGQNVTFRCDPISEHNRLYWYRQTLGQGPEFLTYFQNEAQLEKSRLLSDRFSAERPKGSFSTLEIQRTEQGDSAMYLCASSLGGGNTGELFFGEGSRLTVL.

The chain couples TRBV27 to TRBJ2-1, with TRBD2 matching over 9 bases. Germline V CDR1 and CDR2: MNHEY, SMNVEV (reference sequence). Losses at the gene ends were 2 bases for V and 2 bases for J; bases not matched to a gene: 1. The CDR3 is 15 amino acids. The CDR3 protein is CASSLGGRAYNEQFF. As DNA, the CDR3 is TGTGCCAGCAGTTTAGGCGGGAGGGCCTACAATGAGCAGTTCTTC.

The V call is TRBV7-3, the J call TRBJ1-3; 9 nucleotides agree with TRBD1. The CDR3 runs to 15 residues. Germline V gene data show CDR1 as SGHTA and CDR2 as FQGTGA. J gave up 8 bases and V 8 bases, and 13 bases lay outside the gene matches. Written as DNA, the CDR3 is TGTGCCAGCGGCTGGGACAGGGAACTCCGGGACACCATATATTTT. It codes for CASGWDRELRDTIYF.

This chain connects TRBV7-9 to TRBJ2-1; 11 bases are shared with TRBD1. Germline loops: CDR1 SEHNR, CDR2 FQNEAQ (reference sequence). The CDR3 runs to 16 residues. J lost 6 bases, V lost 3 bases, and 7 bases had no gene match. CDR3 sequence reads: CASSLGVGTGGNEQFF. DNA of the CDR3: TGTGCCAGCAGCTTGGGGGTCGGGACAGGGGGCAATGAGCAGTTCTTC.

This clonotype was seen many times. The V and J genes are TRBV11-1 and TRBJ1-1; no clear D. The V and J ends lost 2 bases and 1 base respectively, with 5 bases between them. The CDR3 totals 13 residues. Germline V lookup: CDR1 SGHAT, CDR2 FQDESV (reference sequence). The CDR3 DNA reads TGTGCCAGCAGCTTAAACGGGAACACTGAAGCTTTCTTT. Its translation is CASSLNGNTEAFF.

This clonotype was detected ten times or more. The chain recombines TRBV5-1 with TRBJ2-7, with D unresolved. This CDR3 is built from 13 residues. Trimming took off 4 bases at V and 3 bases at J, with 11 bases between the two ends. The germline gives CDR1 SGHRS, CDR2 YFSETQ. The CDR3 bases are TGCGCCAGCAGCCCATCACAGCGCTACGAGCAGTACTTC. Translated: CASSPSQRYEQYF.

This clonotype was seen many times. CDR3 amino acids: CASSQASSGRNTGELFF. DNA of the CDR3: TGTGCCAGCAGCCAAGCGTCTAGCGGGAGGAACACCGGGGAGCTGTTTTTT. The gene calls are TRBV4-2 and TRBJ2-2; TRBD2 matches at 10 bases. This CDR3 region has 17 residues. Germline V gene sequence: CDR1 LGHNA, CDR2 YNFKEQ. The V gene end was trimmed by 1 base and the J gene end by 1 base; junction bases not matched to a gene: 3.

Notes on this clonotype: Possible read error: a much larger clone is one base away. The chain recombines TRBV9 with TRBJ2-1; possibly TRBD2 for D (7 bases). The CDR3 spans 18 residues. From germline, CDR1 is SGDLS and CDR2 YYNGEE. Trimming took off 3 bases at V and 6 bases at J, with 25 bases between the two ends. CDR3 residues: CASSGQPGGGAACNEQFF. The CDR3, as DNA: TGTGCCAGCAGCGGACAACCCGGAGGGGGGGCCGCCTGCAATGAGCAGTTCTTC.

The CDR3 bases are TGTGCCAGCAGCTTATGGGGGACAGGGGGTGAGCAGTTCTTC. Protein sequence: CASSLWGTGGEQFF. The V call is TRBV7-3, the J call TRBJ2-1; 11 nucleotides align to TRBD1. This CDR3 contains 14 residues. Per germline, CDR1 SGHTA and CDR2 FQGTGA. V shed 2 bases, J shed 9 bases, and the junction held 3 bases outside the gene matches.

This clonotype has at least ten counts. The chain joins TRBV10-3 to TRBJ2-1; tentatively, D is TRBD2 (6 bases). Trimming left V 2 bases short and J 9 bases short, with 17 bases between. Germline V CDR1 and CDR2: ENHRY, SYGVKD. This CDR3 has 15 residues. CDR3 nucleotide sequence: TGTGCCATCAGTGAGCCCGGACTATCGGGGAGTGAGCAGTTCTTC. This gives the protein CAISEPGLSGSEQFF.

Regarding this clonotype: One junction end does not reproduce the germline sequence, and a read error may be involved. The rearrangement links TRBV7-9 to TRBJ2-6; D is possibly TRBD1 or TRBD2 (6 bases each). Germline-derived CDR1 and CDR2 are SEHNR and FQNEAQ (reference sequence). The CDR3 length is 20 residues. Here the CDR3 DNA reads TGTGCCAGCAGCTTGGAATTCCGGGACGGCGGGACCTCGGGGGCCAACGCCCTGACTTTC. It codes for CASSLEFRDGGTSGANALTF.

Points on this clonotype: Because it lacks the conserved phenylalanine or tryptophan at the end, this CDR3 is likely a read error. This chain connects TRBV20-1 to TRBJ1-1; no definite D call. From germline, CDR1 is DFQATT and CDR2 SNEGSKA (reference sequence). V lost 3 bases to trimming and J lost 11 bases, with 22 bases between them. CDR3 length: 14 amino acids. The CDR3 sequence: CSARHKGLNSDAFL. The CDR3 DNA follows: TGCAGTGCTAGGCACAAAGGGTTGAACAGTGATGCTTTCCTT.

Comments on this clonotype: A read error may produce the germline difference seen at one junction end. V is TRBV6-4 and J is TRBJ2-2; no reliable D call. Germline CDR1 reads MRHNA; CDR2 reads SNTAGT. This CDR3 is built from 14 residues. The CDR3 DNA reads as TGTGCCGGCAGTGTCGAGGAGAACACCGGGGAGCTGTTTTTT. It codes for CAGSVEENTGELFF.

This rearrangement joins TRBV20-1 to TRBJ1-2, with 8 bases that match TRBD1. V dropped 3 bases and J dropped 5; count of bases not matched to a gene: 8. CDR1 DFQATT and CDR2 SNEGSKA come from the germline V gene (reference sequence). The CDR3 is 14 residues long. DNA for the CDR3: TGCAGTGCTAGGGACAGGGTGTTAGCGTATGGCTACACCTTC. Translated: CSARDRVLAYGYTF.

The chain has TRBV5-1 and TRBJ2-7; 8 bases fit TRBD1. This CDR3 is built from 15 residues. J lost 3 bases, V lost 3 bases, and 8 bases had no gene match. Germline CDR1 and CDR2: SGHRS and YFSETQ. The CDR3 sequence: CASSSTGDRVYEQYF. In DNA form, the CDR3 reads TGCGCCAGCAGCTCGACAGGGGATAGAGTCTACGAGCAGTACTTC. Complete variable domain (other parts from reference TRBV5-1 and TRBJ2-7): KAGVTQTPRYLIKTRGQQVTLSCSPISGHRSVSWYQQTPGQGLQFLFEYFSETQRNKGNFPGRFSGRQFSNSRSEMNVSTLELGDSALYLCASSSTGDRVYEQYFGPGTRLTVT.

A word on this clonotype: Germline and junction disagree at one end, which may indicate a read error. The chain uses TRBV7-3 and TRBJ1-1; 7 bases line up with TRBD1. The CDR3 contains 16 residues. Germline V gene sequence: CDR1 SGHTA, CDR2 FQGTGA. CDR3 nucleotide sequence: TGTGCCTGCAGCTTAGGCGCAGGGGGTATGGGGACTGAGGCTTTCTTT. Translated, it gives CACSLGAGGMGTEAFF.

This clonotype was recorded many times. This chain uses TRBV4-1 with TRBJ2-2; D possibly corresponds to TRBD1 (6 bases). The V gene's germline CDR1 is MGHRA and CDR2 YSYEKL. Trimming removed 4 bases at V and 4 bases at J, with 13 bases between. This CDR3 is built from 15 residues. The CDR3 DNA reads TGCGCCAGCAGCCGCCTACGACAGGCCACCGGGGAGCTGTTTTTT. This codes for CASSRLRQATGELFF.

The chain uses TRBV6-5 and TRBJ2-4, with 12 bases matching TRBD1. J gave up 7 bases and V 6 bases, and 16 bases lay outside the gene matches. This CDR3 is 18 amino acids long. Germline CDR1 MNHEY, CDR2 SVGAGI. The CDR3 reads CASSLLGTGGFGFNIQYF. CDR3 nucleotides: TGTGCCAGCAGCCTCCTCGGGACAGGGGGCTTTGGGTTTAACATTCAGTACTTC.

Only one count was recorded for this clonotype. Compared with germline, one end of the junction differs, possibly owing to a read error. V and J are TRBV11-2 and TRBJ2-4; D gene ambiguous. CDR3 size: 18 residues. CDR1 is SGHAT and CDR2 is FQNNGV in the germline V gene. CDR3 in amino acids: CASSLVGRRERAKNIQDF. The CDR3 DNA reads as TGTGCCAGCAGCTTAGTTGGCAGGAGAGAACGAGCCAAAAACATTCAGGACTTC.

The table lists this clonotype with many counts. The chain carries TRBV20-1 and TRBJ1-5, with D perhaps TRBD1 (5 bases). Trimming took off 0 bases at V and 3 bases at J, with 12 bases between the two ends. Germline CDR1 is DFQATT and CDR2 is SNEGSKA (reference sequence). The CDR3 is 15 amino acids. The CDR3 DNA sequence: TGCAGTGCTAGAGATTTTCGACAGAACAATCAGCCCCAGCATTTT. It specifies CSARDFRQNNQPQHF.